The T cell receptor (beta chain) under discussion was sequenced for a study of Graves' ophthalmopathy and Graves' hyperthyroidism. Clinicians diagnosed using symptoms, serum thyroxine, TRAb, thyroid ultrasound and orbital computed tomography. The CDR3 is 13 residues long. Germline lookup yields CDR1 SEHNR and CDR2 FQNEAQ (reference sequence). This clonotype was seen only once. At one end, the junction sequence differs from germline, possibly due to a read error. Amplification targeted the TCR beta CDR3 regions, with RNA transcripts as the source material. The authors performed first-round RT-PCR with HTBI primers and then a second-round multiplex PCR. TCRdb fed the multiplex PCR reads into MiXCR, producing one record per CDR3 protein. The sample yields about 550,000 distinct CDR3 sequences, roughly 39% seen once.

The chain uses TRBV7-9 and TRBJ1-2; no clear D gene. The receptor was isolated from an adult man with Graves' hyperthyroidism. Sequencing was done on a sample of peripheral blood or thyroid tissue (not recorded which). The CDR3 region has the DNA TGCGCCAGCAGCTCCGACACGAACTATGGCTACGCCTTC. It translates to CASSSDTNYGYAF.